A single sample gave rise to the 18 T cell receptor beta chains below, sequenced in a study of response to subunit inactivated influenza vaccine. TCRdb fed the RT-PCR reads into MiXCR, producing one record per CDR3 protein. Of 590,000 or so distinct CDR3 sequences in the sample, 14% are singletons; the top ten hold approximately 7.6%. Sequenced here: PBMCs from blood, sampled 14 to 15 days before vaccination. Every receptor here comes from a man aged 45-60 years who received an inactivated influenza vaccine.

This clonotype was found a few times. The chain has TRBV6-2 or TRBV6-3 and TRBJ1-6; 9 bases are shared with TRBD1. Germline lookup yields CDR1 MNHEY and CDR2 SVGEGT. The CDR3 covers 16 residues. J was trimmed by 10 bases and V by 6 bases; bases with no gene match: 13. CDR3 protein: CASSPRDRATNSPLHF. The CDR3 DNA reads TGTGCCAGCAGCCCCCGGGACAGGGCTACGAACTCACCCCTCCACTTT.

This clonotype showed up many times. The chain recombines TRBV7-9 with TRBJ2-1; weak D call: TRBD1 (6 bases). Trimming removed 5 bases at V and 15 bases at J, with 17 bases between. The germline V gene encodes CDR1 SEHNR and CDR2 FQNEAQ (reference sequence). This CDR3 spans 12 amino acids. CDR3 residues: CASSQGPPEGFF. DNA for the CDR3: TGTGCCAGCAGCCAGGGGCCTCCAGAGGGGTTCTTC.

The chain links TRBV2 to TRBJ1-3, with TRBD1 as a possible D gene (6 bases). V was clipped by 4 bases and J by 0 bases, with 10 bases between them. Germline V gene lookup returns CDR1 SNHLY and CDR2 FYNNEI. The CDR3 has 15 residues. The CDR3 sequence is CASSGLDSSGNTIYF. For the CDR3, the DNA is TGTGCCAGCAGTGGGTTGGACAGCTCTGGAAACACCATATATTTT.

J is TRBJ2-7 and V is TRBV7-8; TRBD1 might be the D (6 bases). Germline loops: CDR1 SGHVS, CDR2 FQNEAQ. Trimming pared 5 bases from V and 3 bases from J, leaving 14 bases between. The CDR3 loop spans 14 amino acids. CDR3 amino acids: CASSRGWTDYEQYF. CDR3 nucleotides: TGTGCCAGCAGCAGGGGGTGGACAGACTACGAGCAGTACTTC.

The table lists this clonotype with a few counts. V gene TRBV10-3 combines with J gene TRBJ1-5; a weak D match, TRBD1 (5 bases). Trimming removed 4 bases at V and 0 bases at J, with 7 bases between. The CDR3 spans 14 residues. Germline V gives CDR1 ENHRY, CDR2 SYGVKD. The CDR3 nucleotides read TGTGCCATCAGTGCCCAGGGTAGCAATCAGCCCCAGCATTTT. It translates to CAISAQGSNQPQHF.

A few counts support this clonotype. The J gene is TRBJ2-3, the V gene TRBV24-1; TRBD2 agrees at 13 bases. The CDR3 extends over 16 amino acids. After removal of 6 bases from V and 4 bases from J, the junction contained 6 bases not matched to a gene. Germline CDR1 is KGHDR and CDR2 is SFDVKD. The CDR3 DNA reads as TGTGCCACCAGTAGGACTAGCGGGAGTATTCCAGATACGCAGTATTTT. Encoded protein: CATSRTSGSIPDTQYF.

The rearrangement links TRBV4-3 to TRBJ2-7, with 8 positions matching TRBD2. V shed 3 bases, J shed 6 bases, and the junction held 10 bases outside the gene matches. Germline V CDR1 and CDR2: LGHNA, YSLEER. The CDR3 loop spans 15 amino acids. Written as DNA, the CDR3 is TGCGCCAGCAGCCACTCGGCGGGGGGTCTCCGCGAGCAGTACTTC. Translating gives CASSHSAGGLREQYF.

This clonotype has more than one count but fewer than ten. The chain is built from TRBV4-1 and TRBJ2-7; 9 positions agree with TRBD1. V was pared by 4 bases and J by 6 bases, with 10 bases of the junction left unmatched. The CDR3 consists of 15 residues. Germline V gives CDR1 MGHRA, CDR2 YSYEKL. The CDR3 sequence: CASSLIAGQGTEQYF. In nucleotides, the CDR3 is TGCGCCAGCAGCCTGATTGCGGGACAGGGTACCGAGCAGTACTTC.

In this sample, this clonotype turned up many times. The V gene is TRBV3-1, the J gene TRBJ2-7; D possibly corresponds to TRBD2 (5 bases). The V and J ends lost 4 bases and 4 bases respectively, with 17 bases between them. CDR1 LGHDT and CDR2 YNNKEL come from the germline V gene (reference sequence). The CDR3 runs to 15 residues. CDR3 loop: CASSPWAQEDYEQYF. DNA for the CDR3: TGTGCCAGCAGCCCCTGGGCCCAGGAGGATTACGAGCAGTACTTC.

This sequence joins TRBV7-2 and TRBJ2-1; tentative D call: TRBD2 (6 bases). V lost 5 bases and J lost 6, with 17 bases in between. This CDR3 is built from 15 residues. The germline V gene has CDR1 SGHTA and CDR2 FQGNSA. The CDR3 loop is CASSQGYGSFNEQFF. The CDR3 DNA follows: TGTGCCAGCAGCCAAGGTTACGGGAGTTTCAATGAGCAGTTCTTC. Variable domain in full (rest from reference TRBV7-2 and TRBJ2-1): GAGVSQSPSNKVTEKGKDVELRCDPISGHTALYWYRQSLGQGLEFLIYFQGNSAPDKSGLPSDRFSAERTGGSVSTLTIQRTQQEDSAVYLCASSQGYGSFNEQFFGPGTRLTVL.

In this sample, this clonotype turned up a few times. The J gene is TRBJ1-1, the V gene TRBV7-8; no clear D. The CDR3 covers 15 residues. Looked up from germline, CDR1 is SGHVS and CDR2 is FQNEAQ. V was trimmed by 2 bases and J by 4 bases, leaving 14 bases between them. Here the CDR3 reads CASSLFAETSTEAFF. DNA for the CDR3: TGTGCCAGCAGCTTATTTGCCGAGACGAGCACTGAAGCTTTCTTT.

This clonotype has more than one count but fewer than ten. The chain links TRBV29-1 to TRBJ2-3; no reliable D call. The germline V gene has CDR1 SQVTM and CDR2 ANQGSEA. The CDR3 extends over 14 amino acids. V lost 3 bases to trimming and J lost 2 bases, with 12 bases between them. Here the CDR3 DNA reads TGCAGCGTTGATCTTTTACTAAACACAGATACGCAGTATTTT. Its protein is CSVDLLLNTDTQYF.

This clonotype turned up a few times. DNA for the CDR3: TGTGCCAGCAGGGGATCACTAGCCGAGATCACAGATACGCAGTATTTT. Residues: CASRGSLAEITDTQYF. This chain links TRBV28 with TRBJ2-3; tentative D call: TRBD2 (6 bases). Per the germline V gene, CDR1 is MDHEN and CDR2 is SYDVKM. V was shortened by 6 bases and J by 2 bases, with 18 bases between the two germline ends. The CDR3 extends over 16 amino acids.

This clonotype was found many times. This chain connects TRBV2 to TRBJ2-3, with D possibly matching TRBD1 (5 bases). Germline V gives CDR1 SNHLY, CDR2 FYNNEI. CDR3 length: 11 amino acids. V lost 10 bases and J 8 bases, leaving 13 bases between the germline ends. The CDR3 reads CANAGWTTQYF. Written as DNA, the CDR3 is TGTGCCAACGCAGGGTGGACTACGCAGTATTTT.

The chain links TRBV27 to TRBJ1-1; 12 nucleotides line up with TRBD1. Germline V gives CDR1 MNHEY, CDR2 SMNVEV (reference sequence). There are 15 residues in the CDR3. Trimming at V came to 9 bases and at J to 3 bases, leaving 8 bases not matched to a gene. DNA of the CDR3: TGTGCCAGTGAAAAGGGACAGGGGGCGCACACTGAAGCTTTCTTT. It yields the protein CASEKGQGAHTEAFF.

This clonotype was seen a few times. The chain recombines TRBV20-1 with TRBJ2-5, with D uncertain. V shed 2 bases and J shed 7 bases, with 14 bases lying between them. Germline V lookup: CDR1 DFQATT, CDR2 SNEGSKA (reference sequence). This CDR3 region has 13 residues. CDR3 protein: CSARSSTVGTQYF. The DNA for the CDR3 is TGCAGTGCTAGATCCTCGACGGTGGGGACCCAGTACTTC.

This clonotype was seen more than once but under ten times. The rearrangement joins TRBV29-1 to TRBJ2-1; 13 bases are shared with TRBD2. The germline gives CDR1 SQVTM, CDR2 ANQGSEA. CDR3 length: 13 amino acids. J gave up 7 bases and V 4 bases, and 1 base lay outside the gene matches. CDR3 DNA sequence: TGCAGCGTTGGGGGACTAGCGGGAAATGAGCAGTTCTTC. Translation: CSVGGLAGNEQFF.

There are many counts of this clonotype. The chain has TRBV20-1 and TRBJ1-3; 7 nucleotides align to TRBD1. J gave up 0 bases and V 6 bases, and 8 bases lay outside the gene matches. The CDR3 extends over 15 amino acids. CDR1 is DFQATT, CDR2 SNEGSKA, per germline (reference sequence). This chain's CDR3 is CSAGGQAPSGNTIYF. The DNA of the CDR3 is TGCAGTGCCGGAGGACAGGCACCCTCTGGAAACACCATATATTTT.